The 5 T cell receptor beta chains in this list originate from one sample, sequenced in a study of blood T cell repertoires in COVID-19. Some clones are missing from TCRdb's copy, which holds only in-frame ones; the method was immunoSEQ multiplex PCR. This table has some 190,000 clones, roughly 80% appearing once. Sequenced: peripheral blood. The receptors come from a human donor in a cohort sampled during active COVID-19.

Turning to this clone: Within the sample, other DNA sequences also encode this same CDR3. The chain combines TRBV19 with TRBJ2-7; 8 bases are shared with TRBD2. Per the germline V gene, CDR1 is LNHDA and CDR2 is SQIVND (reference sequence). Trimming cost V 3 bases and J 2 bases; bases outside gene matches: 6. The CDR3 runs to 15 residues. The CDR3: CASSIRREGPYEQYF. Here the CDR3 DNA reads TGTGCCAGTAGTATTCGACGGGAGGGCCCCTACGAGCAGTACTTC. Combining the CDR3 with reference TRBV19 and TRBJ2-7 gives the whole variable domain DGGITQSPKYLFRKEGQNVTLSCEQNLNHDAMYWYRQDPGQGLRLIYYSQIVNDFQKGDIAEGYSVSREKKESFPLTVTSAQKNPTAFYLCASSIRREGPYEQYFGPGTRLTVT.

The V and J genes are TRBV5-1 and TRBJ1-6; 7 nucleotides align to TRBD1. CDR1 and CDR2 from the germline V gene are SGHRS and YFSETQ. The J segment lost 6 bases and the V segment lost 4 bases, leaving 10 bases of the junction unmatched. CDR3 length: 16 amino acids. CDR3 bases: TGCGCCAGCAGCATAACGACAGGGCCTGCTAATTCACCCCTCCACTTT. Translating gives CASSITTGPANSPLHF.

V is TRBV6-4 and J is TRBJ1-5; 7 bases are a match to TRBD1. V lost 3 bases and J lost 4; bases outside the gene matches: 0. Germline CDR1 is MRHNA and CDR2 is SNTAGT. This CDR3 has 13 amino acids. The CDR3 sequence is CASSEQGNQPQHF. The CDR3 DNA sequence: TGTGCCAGCAGTGAACAGGGGAATCAGCCCCAGCATTTT.

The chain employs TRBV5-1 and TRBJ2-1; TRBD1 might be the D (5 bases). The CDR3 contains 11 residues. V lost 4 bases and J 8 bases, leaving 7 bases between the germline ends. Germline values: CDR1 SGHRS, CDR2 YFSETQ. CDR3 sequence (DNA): TGCGCCAGCAGCCTCAGGGATGAGCAGTTCTTC. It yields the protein CASSLRDEQFF.

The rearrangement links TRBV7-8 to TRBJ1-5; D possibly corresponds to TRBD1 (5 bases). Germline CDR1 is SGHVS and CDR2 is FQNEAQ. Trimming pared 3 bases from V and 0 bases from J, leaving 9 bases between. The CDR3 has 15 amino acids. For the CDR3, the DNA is TGTGCCAGCAGCTTCCACAGGAATAGCAATCAGCCCCAGCATTTT. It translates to CASSFHRNSNQPQHF.